This entry describes one T cell receptor (beta chain). This clone turned up a few times. Its antigen remains unidentified. Base qualities are not provided; no much larger clone lies one nucleotide away. V lost 6 bases and J lost 0 bases, and the count of bases not matched to a germline gene is 4. In the germline V gene (reference sequence), CDR1 corresponds to MNHEY and CDR2 to SMNVEV. The CDR3 numbers 14 residues from cysteine through phenylalanine. Just CDR3 DNA is preserved here, 42 bases in frame from base 1. The data stem from a study of cytomegalovirus exposure and HLA in healthy donors (dated by TCRdb to the late 2010s). As for the study more broadly: An earlier analysis of some 500 of the donors reported about 290 Gb of sequence data and some 120 million unique TCR beta sequences from 150 million to 200 million T cells. The study combined high-throughput TCR immunosequencing, statistical association of individual TCRs with disease status, and machine learning to predict cytomegalovirus infection status. Of the 300 to 500 genotyped donors, less than 85% were placed in the genetic ancestry cluster associated with self-reported Caucasian donors. Because of strong linkage in the cohort, roughly five DR-DQ haplotypes were treated as single units for association and clustering. Both class I and class II loci were covered by HLA typing, at four-digit resolution. A later genetic analysis used genome-wide SNP genotypes for about 60% of the roughly 670 donors, treating that subset as a discovery cohort. Donor age, sex, ethnicity and CMV serostatus were compiled together with the repertoire data. A later analysis re-analyzed previously published TCR beta repertoires from approximately 700 donors and added high-resolution HLA genotyping to study TCR occurrence patterns. Roughly 300 gigabases of sequencing data and tens of millions of unique TCR sequences were included in an early release covering over 600 HLA-typed donors. The later analysis used no new phenotypic data to find candidate immune exposures, relying instead on TCR beta sequences and their occurrence across donors. Along with the roughly 710-subject first cohort, a separate validation cohort of some 130 different subjects was used. Every repertoire in the discovery cohort had been generated on one and the same sequencing platform. The study aimed to test whether signatures of past pathogen exposure could be identified by cataloging public T cell receptors. To decide whether each TCR beta V gene segment behaved as functional or pseudogenic, an earlier analysis of some 600 of the donors relied on high-throughput TCR beta sequencing. The number of typed donors differed by locus: about 620-640 for A, B, C, DRB1 and DQB1; about 520 for DQA1; approximately 600 for DPA1; and roughly 490 for DPB1. On average, around 240,000 unique TCR beta nucleotide sequences were sequenced per donor among about 400 genotyped donors of the cohort, with around 19% of those sequences being non-productive. The T cell repertoires of 700 or so subjects were profiled by immunosequencing and related to cytomegalovirus serostatus.

General conclusions and limits of the study: A few of the identified cytomegalovirus-associated TCR beta chains were confirmed in vitro to be specific for cytomegalovirus antigens. The study listed 164 TCR beta chains as associated with cytomegalovirus. According to a later analysis, most CMV-associated TCR beta chains appeared to be HLA-restricted, and the HLA associations seemed to be driven largely by CMV exposure. Assigning TCR associations to individual alleles was difficult when HLA alleles, especially DR and DQ, strongly co-occurred. Only TCR beta chains were sequenced in this cohort, and the absence of alpha or paired-chain data limited detectable features. The sequencing pipeline was judged likely to have produced a cluster of highly shared sequence variants as a technical artifact. In a later analysis, HLA-associated TCR beta chains were found to be more clonally expanded and to have lower generation probabilities than equally common non-associated chains. Because some donors lacked HLA typing at each locus, the association tests relied only on the typed subset. In a later analysis, the rate of TCR association differed among HLA loci, with DRB1 alleles having the most associated TCRs and HLA-C alleles having the fewest. The only immune exposure information available for the cohort was CMV serostatus. A later genetic analysis reported fewer N-insertions in productive TCRs among donors in an Asian-associated ancestry cluster than the approximately 670-donor mean. A further reported finding was that TCR beta sequences accurately predicted the HLA-A and HLA-B alleles for most subjects in the first cohort. The 87-base-pair reads could not distinguish some IMGT-functional V segments, including TRBV6-2 and TRBV6-3, so those segments were excluded. A later analysis reported that several top co-occurrence clusters appeared linked to parvovirus B19, influenza, CMV and Epstein-Barr virus. Specific HLA alleles were associated with 15,000 to 20,000 TCR beta sequences at a false discovery rate of 0.05 in a later analysis. It was suggested by the authors that the approach could potentially be generalized to other disease states and immunological phenotypes. Correlated functional status among segregating V segments might reflect linkage disequilibrium, but an unknown experimental factor could not be ruled out. Presence/absence analyses assumed roughly uniform sequencing depth across donors, an assumption that may not hold. The classifier was reported to diagnose cytomegalovirus status with high specificity and sensitivity in both the original and validation cohorts. Most TCR sequences were seen in very few donors, while some public TCRs were found in many individuals. An earlier analysis of some 590 of the donors showed that most TCR beta V segments appeared in productive rearrangements either about 87% or about 30% of the time, which broadly matched IMGT annotations. Because counts were too low, about 18 rarely observed V segments, including chromosome 9 orphons, were excluded from the earlier analysis of around 640 of the donors. V-gene and J-gene trimming of TCR beta chains was associated with a missense DCLRE1C variant in a later genetic analysis, and the association was replicated in an independent cohort.

Library preparation used the immunoSEQ multiplex PCR assay. A mixture of 60 forward primers for TCR Vbeta segments and 13 reverse primers for TCR Jbeta segments was used in the multiplex PCR. The CDR3 region of rearranged TCR beta genes was amplified from genomic DNA with a multiplex PCR assay. On the Illumina HiSeq System, the amplified TCR beta libraries were sequenced as 87-base-pair reads. The published analysis was carried out like this. A later analysis counted approximately 76 million unique TCR beta chains across the 690 or so repertoires, and some 11 million of these chains were shared by at least two donors. Raw reads were error-corrected and collapsed into unique sequences with a nearest-neighbor algorithm that merged closely related sequences to remove PCR and sequencing errors. To assign V, D and J gene segments, CDR3 sequences were aligned to IMGT reference sequences. For a sequence to be retained, a match of at least six nucleotides to both a V gene segment and a J gene segment was required. Rearrangements were classified as productive when the CDR3 lacked stop codons and remained in frame with V and J, and all other rearrangements were classified as non-productive. Following IMGT convention, CDR3 was defined as the stretch from the second conserved V-encoded cysteine to the conserved J-encoded phenylalanine. The earlier analysis of some 580 of the donors excluded any sequence lacking an unambiguous match to a single V gene segment. An earlier analysis of a few hundred of the donors classified V segments as functional when productive rearrangements were above 56.7% and as segregating when the standard deviation between donors was above 5%. A statistical classification framework was developed to diagnose cytomegalovirus status using the catalog of TCR beta chain sequences. V and J gene assignment, in a later analysis, came from comparing TCR nucleotide sequences with IMGT/GENE-DB human TR gene sequences. The TCRdist pipeline was used in a later analysis to assign CDR3 sequences and most-parsimonious VDJ recombination scenarios. In a later analysis, every TCR beta chain was defined by the combination of its CDR3 amino acid sequence and its V-gene family, and reads without a unique V-gene family were dropped. As a way to deal with suspected cross-contamination and a sequencing artifact, a later analysis dropped approximately 590 nucleotide sequences that were highly shared and had low generation probability. A later analysis calculated a clonal expansion index for each public chain from normalized within-repertoire ranks of inferred template counts. In a later analysis, generation probabilities were computed with a VDJ recombination model fitted to out-of-frame rearrangements, and the resulting probabilities were checked against IGoR. Hypergeometric tests were used in a later analysis to score TCR-TCR, TCR-HLA and TCR-CMV co-occurrence, with a repertoire-size bias correction applied to the TCR pairs. A later analysis estimated false discovery rates by permuting HLA or CMV assignments 20 times. A later analysis grouped co-occurring TCRs with DBSCAN, adding TCRdist sequence similarity when clustering within HLA-allele-positive subsets. For co-occurrence clustering, repertoires with fewer than 30,000 or more than 120,000 public chains were excluded, along with roughly 5 repertoires with anomalous nucleotide sharing. The source is immuneACCESS, and TCRdb retained only in-frame sequences with V and J called. Part of the clones is not carried over; for the studies checked, unresolved V genes explain less than half of this, and the remainder is unexplained. The D gene and trimming were derived from the DNA, and the V and J assignments and clone size from that table. The sample table shows some 150,000 clones, and 65% to 90% are seen once. The ten top clones hold around 7% of the sample.

The cohort was made up of approximately 700 healthy bone marrow donors. All cohort members were sampled while nominally healthy, although unrecorded immune exposures were likely present. The donor tested CMV seropositive, placing the donor among the 289 seropositive members of the cohort. A peripheral blood sample was collected from each donor, and TCR beta sequencing was performed on peripheral blood mononuclear cells. The Qiagen DNeasy Blood Extraction Kit was used to extract genomic DNA from the blood cell samples. In this chain, TRBV27 is recombined with TRBJ2-7; 8 central bases correspond to TRBD1. This sequence was found in a woman aged 50 to 60 in good health and CMV-seropositive. The sequenced material came from PBMCs. In nucleotides, the sequence is TGTGCCAGCAGCCGGGACAGGAGCTCCTACGAGCAGTACTTC. Translation gives CASSRDRSSYEQYF.